The 27 T cell receptor beta chains below were found in one sample sequenced in a study of cytomegalovirus exposure and HLA in healthy donors (dated by TCRdb to 2016 to 2017). Libraries were prepared through the immunoSEQ multiplex PCR assay. For the multiplex PCR, a mixture combining 60 forward primers for TCR Vbeta segments and 13 reverse primers for TCR Jbeta segments was used. TCRdb provides this immuneACCESS table in a form limited to in-frame rearrangements. Some clones are lacking; in checked studies, under half of them reflect an unresolved V gene, and why the rest are absent is not known. The sample table contains roughly 180,000 clones; only one count was recorded for more than 65% of them. The ten largest clones add up to roughly 1.3% of the sample. The sample taken for sequencing was PBMCs. The receptors derive from a man aged 30 to 39 in good health and CMV-seronegative.

This chain joins TRBV25-1 and TRBJ2-5, with D possibly being TRBD2 (6 bases). Deletions cut 3 bases from V and 1 base from J, with 15 bases between. This CDR3 is 16 amino acids long. Germline lookup yields CDR1 MGHDK and CDR2 SYGVNS. As DNA, the CDR3 is TGTGCCAGCAGTGATAGGCTAGCGAATCCCCAAGAGACCCAGTACTTC. Amino acids: CASSDRLANPQETQYF.

In nucleotides, the CDR3 is TGTGCCAGCAGCTTGCACTCCGGGACAGAGTCAGATACGCAGTATTTT. The encoded protein is CASSLHSGTESDTQYF. V usage is TRBV5-4 and J usage is TRBJ2-3; 7 bases are a match to TRBD1. There are 16 residues in the CDR3. Germline CDR1 is SGHNT and CDR2 is YYREEE (reference sequence). Trimming cost V 1 base and J 4 bases; bases outside gene matches: 9.

V and J are TRBV5-6 and TRBJ2-1; 13 bases map to TRBD2. This CDR3 is built from 16 residues. V dropped 3 bases and J dropped 2; count of bases not matched to a gene: 2. Germline CDR1 is SGHDT and CDR2 is YYEEEE. This CDR3 reads CASSSGLAGPYNEQFF. DNA of the CDR3: TGTGCCAGCAGCTCGGGACTAGCGGGGCCCTACAATGAGCAGTTCTTC.

This clone was counted between two and nine times. The chain couples TRBV6-1 to TRBJ2-3; TRBD1 agrees at 9 bases. The CDR3 totals 15 residues. The junction had 5 bases not matched to a gene; V was cut back by 5 bases and J by 2 bases. Germline V gene data show CDR1 as MNHNS and CDR2 as SASEGT. CDR3 nucleotides: TGTGCCAGCAGTTCTACAGGGGGCTACACAGATACGCAGTATTTT. Its translation: CASSSTGGYTDTQYF.

The sample holds a few counts of this clone. The chain carries TRBV4-1 and TRBJ1-5, with TRBD1 identical over 9 bases. CDR1 MGHRA and CDR2 YSYEKL come from the germline V gene. The CDR3 is 17 amino acids. Unmatched junction bases numbered 12, after V lost 2 bases and J lost 7 bases. The CDR3 here is CASSQYWDREAGQPQHF. CDR3 coding DNA: TGCGCCAGCAGCCAATATTGGGACAGGGAAGCCGGGCAGCCCCAGCATTTT.

Of note for this clone: A junction end diverges from the germline sequence, so it may reflect a read error. This chain uses TRBV7-7 with TRBJ1-1, with 7 bases matching TRBD1. There are 15 residues in the CDR3. Looked up from germline, CDR1 is SSHAT and CDR2 is FNYEAQ (reference sequence). The CDR3 loop reads CASSPMTGLNTEAFF. CDR3 sequence (DNA): TGTGCTAGCAGCCCCATGACAGGGCTGAACACTGAAGCTTTCTTT.

The chain has TRBV19 and TRBJ1-5, with TRBD1 matching over 9 bases. The junction had 14 bases not matched to a gene; V was cut back by 5 bases and J by 0 bases. CDR3 length: 19 residues. Per germline, CDR1 LNHDA and CDR2 SQIVND (reference sequence). CDR3 in DNA: TGTGCCAGTAGTGACAGCCGTGGGGACAGGGCTTATAGCAATCAGCCCCAGCATTTT. This gives the protein CASSDSRGDRAYSNQPQHF.

This clone was recorded only once. The chain combines TRBV30 with TRBJ2-7; TRBD1 is a possible D gene (6 bases). The CDR3 length is 12 residues. V shed 3 bases and J shed 3 bases, with 9 bases lying between them. The germline V gene encodes CDR1 GTSNPN and CDR2 SVGIG (reference sequence). The chain's CDR3 is CAWRTGLYEQYF. The DNA for the CDR3 is TGTGCCTGGAGAACAGGGCTCTACGAGCAGTACTTC.

The CDR3 region is CASSTQGAGEQYF. The CDR3 DNA reads TGTGCCAGCAGCACCCAGGGGGCAGGCGAGCAGTACTTC. This sequence joins TRBV11-2 and TRBJ2-7; TRBD1 aligns across 8 bases. Germline CDR1 is SGHAT and CDR2 is FQNNGV. J gave up 6 bases and V 5 bases, and 6 bases lay outside the gene matches. CDR3 length: 13 amino acids.

CDR3 residues: CASTRLRGSPYEQYF. For the CDR3, the DNA is TGTGCCAGCACCAGACTCCGGGGTTCTCCCTACGAGCAGTACTTC. J is TRBJ2-7 and V is TRBV6-1; D possibly corresponds to TRBD2 (5 bases). The CDR3 has 15 amino acids. The V end was cut by 7 bases, the J end by 2 bases, with 18 bases between. Germline V gene data show CDR1 as MNHNS and CDR2 as SASEGT.

The V gene is TRBV7-9, the J gene TRBJ1-1; 7 nucleotides line up with TRBD1. CDR3 length: 13 amino acids. The germline gives CDR1 SEHNR, CDR2 FQNEAQ (reference sequence). The V and J ends lost 5 bases and 7 bases, in that order; junction bases with no gene match: 7. The CDR3 region is CASSPPGGLEAFF. The CDR3 coding sequence is TGTGCCAGCAGCCCACCAGGGGGTCTTGAAGCTTTCTTT.

The chain joins TRBV5-1 to TRBJ1-1; D is possibly TRBD1 (6 bases). This CDR3 comprises 15 residues. Trimming pared 0 bases from V and 1 base from J, leaving 10 bases between. Per germline, CDR1 SGHRS and CDR2 YFSETQ. In DNA, the CDR3 is TGCGCCAGCAGCTTGGCGGGACAATCGAACACTGAAGCTTTCTTT. Its protein is CASSLAGQSNTEAFF. Complete variable domain (other parts from reference TRBV5-1 and TRBJ1-1): KAGVTQTPRYLIKTRGQQVTLSCSPISGHRSVSWYQQTPGQGLQFLFEYFSETQRNKGNFPGRFSGRQFSNSRSEMNVSTLELGDSALYLCASSLAGQSNTEAFFGQGTRLTVV.

The chain carries TRBV5-1 and TRBJ2-4; no reliable D call. Germline CDR1 reads SGHRS; CDR2 reads YFSETQ. The CDR3 is 15 residues long. The V gene lost 3 bases and the J gene lost 2 bases, with 12 bases spanning the gap. The CDR3, as DNA: TGCGCCAGCAGCTGGGCAGAAGCCACCAAAAACATTCAGTACTTC. Its protein is CASSWAEATKNIQYF.

This sequence joins TRBV21-1 and TRBJ2-7; the table assigns TRBD1, which was not confirmed against the DNA. TRBV21-1 is tagged as a pseudogene. The CDR3 is made up of 16 amino acids. The CDR3: CASSKGRDRGLYEQYF. The CDR3 DNA follows: TGTGCCAGCAGCAAGGGGCGGGACAGGGGGCTCTACGAGCAGTACTTC.

This rearrangement joins TRBV27 to TRBJ2-5; D may be TRBD2 (6 bases). V was trimmed by 3 bases and J by 3 bases, leaving 14 bases between them. CDR1 and CDR2 (germline): MNHEY, SMNVEV (reference sequence). The CDR3 consists of 15 residues. The CDR3 sequence is CASSFLARWEETQYF. CDR3 bases: TGTGCCAGCAGTTTTCTAGCGAGATGGGAAGAGACCCAGTACTTC.

This chain joins TRBV18 and TRBJ2-6; possible D gene TRBD2, 5 bases. Looked up from germline, CDR1 is KGHSH and CDR2 is LQKENI. With 6 bases removed from V and 0 bases from J, the gap between germline ends came to 18 bases. This CDR3 comprises 18 residues. CDR3 protein: CASSPSLGDYSGANVLTF. CDR3 bases: TGTGCCAGCTCCCCTAGTTTAGGCGACTACTCTGGGGCCAACGTCCTGACTTTC.

The genes are TRBV19 and TRBJ2-1, with D uncertain. Trimming shortened V by 7 bases and J by 0 bases, and 13 bases separated the two germline ends. Germline V gene data show CDR1 as LNHDA and CDR2 as SQIVND (reference sequence). This CDR3 spans 15 amino acids. Written as DNA, the CDR3 is TGTGCCAGTACCCCAACCAGAAGCTCCTACAATGAGCAGTTCTTC. Amino acid sequence: CASTPTRSSYNEQFF.

The chain is built from TRBV29-1 and TRBJ2-7, with TRBD2 identical over 7 bases. Germline loops: CDR1 SQVTM, CDR2 ANQGSEA. V was clipped by 1 base and J by 5 bases; unmatched bases: 2. The CDR3 length is 12 residues. CDR3 DNA: TGCAGCGTTGAAGGTCTAGCGGACGAGCAGTACTTC. Its protein is CSVEGLADEQYF.

The chain combines TRBV19 with TRBJ1-4; D call uncertain. CDR1 and CDR2 (germline): LNHDA, SQIVND (reference sequence). Deletions cut 2 bases from V and 0 bases from J, with 7 bases between. This CDR3 region has 15 residues. Written as DNA, the CDR3 is TGTGCCAGTAGTATAATCCGTACAACTAATGAAAAACTGTTTTTT. Its translation is CASSIIRTTNEKLFF.

In this sample, this clone turned up once. This chain uses TRBV4-3 with TRBJ1-1, with TRBD1 as a possible D gene (5 bases). Germline V lookup: CDR1 LGHNA, CDR2 YSLEER. The CDR3 has 13 amino acids. Trimming stripped 3 bases from V and 1 base from J, with 6 bases between. CDR3 DNA: TGCGCCAGCAGCCAGGGGGGGAACACTGAAGCTTTCTTT. Protein: CASSQGGNTEAFF.

The J gene is TRBJ1-5, the V gene TRBV6-1; the match to TRBD1 covers 7 bases. V gave up 2 bases and J gave up 1 base; unmatched junction bases: 5. Germline lookup yields CDR1 MNHNS and CDR2 SASEGT. CDR3 length equals 16 residues. CDR3 sequence (DNA): TGTGCCAGCAGTGAAAAAACAGGGGTGAGCAATCAGCCCCAGCATTTT. Protein sequence: CASSEKTGVSNQPQHF.

This clone turned up a few times. The rearrangement links TRBV6-5 to TRBJ1-4; 7 bases match TRBD1. The V gene's germline CDR1 is MNHEY and CDR2 SVGAGI. The V segment lost 4 bases and the J segment 8 bases; nucleotides outside the gene matches: 4. The CDR3 contains 13 residues. CDR3 coding DNA: TGTGCCAGCAGTTCTAGGGGGCTGGAAAAACTGTTTTTT. This encodes CASSSRGLEKLFF.

This clone was recorded a few times. The chain couples TRBV9 to TRBJ2-5; D is possibly TRBD1 (6 bases). Trimming removed 2 bases at V and 5 bases at J, with 10 bases between. The CDR3 has 13 amino acids. CDR1 and CDR2 (germline): SGDLS, YYNGEE. CDR3 loop: CASSVAGVETQYF. The CDR3 DNA reads TGTGCCAGCAGCGTTGCAGGGGTGGAGACCCAGTACTTC.

The J gene is TRBJ1-2, the V gene TRBV5-6, with 7 positions matching TRBD1. This CDR3 has 15 amino acids. Germline V gives CDR1 SGHDT, CDR2 YYEEEE. The ends lost 4 bases at V and 4 bases at J; junction bases unmatched: 10. The CDR3 is CASSPKGAIGYGYTF. CDR3 in DNA: TGTGCCAGCAGCCCTAAGGGGGCGATCGGCTATGGCTACACCTTC.

Points on this clone: One junction end does not reproduce the germline sequence, and a read error may be involved. The chain recombines TRBV7-9 with TRBJ2-7, with D perhaps matching TRBD2 (7 bases). This CDR3 has 16 amino acids. CDR1 and CDR2 (germline): SEHNR, FQNEAQ (reference sequence). In DNA form, the CDR3 reads TGTTCCAGCAGCTTAGGGGGAGGACTAGTGGGCTACGAGCAGTACTTC. It codes for CSSSLGGGLVGYEQYF.

As for this clone: In the same sample, other DNA sequences code for this CDR3. The CDR3 here is CASSIRQGYYEQYF. The CDR3 DNA follows: TGTGCCAGTAGTATCCGACAGGGATACTACGAGCAGTACTTC. This chain links TRBV19 with TRBJ2-7; 7 bases align to TRBD1. The CDR3 spans 14 residues. Germline V gene sequence: CDR1 LNHDA, CDR2 SQIVND (reference sequence). Germline trimming cut 3 bases from V and 3 bases from J; bases unmatched to any gene: 5.

The gene calls are TRBV30 and TRBJ1-1, with D maybe TRBD1 (5 bases). The CDR3 contains 12 residues. The germline V gene encodes CDR1 GTSNPN and CDR2 SVGIG (reference sequence). V lost 5 bases and J lost 11, with 18 bases in between. CDR3 in DNA: TGTGCCTGGTTAAGCGACAGCCTAAGTGCTTTCTTT. Its protein is CAWLSDSLSAFF.